This entry concerns a single TCR beta chain. Its specificity is unknown. The data derive from a study of OX40 agonist ivuxolimab in advanced cancers. The wider study: Among those enrolled, mean age was about 60 years (range roughly 20 to 79) and 82.7% were male. Whole-study findings and limits: Compared with CD4+, CD8+ T cells on average had more expanded clones. Clonal expansion among partial responders at 0.1-3.0 mg/kg ranked near the lowest.

Clones were read by immunoSEQ multiplex PCR, and TCRdb kept only the in-frame ones, dropping some. The table includes about 77,000 clones, approximately 83% detected once. The CDR3 contains 14 residues. V lost 6 bases to trimming and J lost 6 bases, with 17 bases between them. CDR1 MNHEY and CDR2 SMNVEV come from the germline V gene (reference sequence). V and J are TRBV27 and TRBJ1-2, with D possibly matching TRBD1 (5 bases). This receptor was obtained from an adult with an advanced solid tumor such as melanoma, head and neck, liver or kidney cancer. This sample comprised CD4+ or CD8+ T cells sorted from blood, obtained in a trial of the OX40 agonist ivuxolimab. CDR3 in DNA: TGTGCCAGCAGCTCAGGCTGGGGGATGAATGGCTACACCTTC. It specifies CASSSGWGMNGYTF.